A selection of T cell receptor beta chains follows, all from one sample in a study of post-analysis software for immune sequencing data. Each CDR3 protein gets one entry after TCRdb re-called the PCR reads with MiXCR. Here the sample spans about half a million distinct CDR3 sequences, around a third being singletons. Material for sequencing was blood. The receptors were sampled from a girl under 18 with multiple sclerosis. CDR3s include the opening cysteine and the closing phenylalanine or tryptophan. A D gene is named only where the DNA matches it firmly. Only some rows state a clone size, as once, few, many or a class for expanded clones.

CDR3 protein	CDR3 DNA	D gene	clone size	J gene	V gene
CASGNIGTGDYEQYF	TGTGCCAGCGGGAACATCGGGACAGGGGACTACGAGCAGTACTTC	TRBD1	NA	TRBJ2-7	TRBV7-9
CASSWDQGAQGETQYF	TGTGCCAGCAGTTGGGACCAGGGGGCGCAGGGAGAGACCCAGTACTTC	TRBD1	NA	TRBJ2-5	TRBV28
CASSLGASGGVDEQFF	TGTGCCAGCAGCTTAGGCGCTAGCGGGGGGGTCGATGAGCAGTTCTTC	TRBD2	NA	TRBJ2-1	TRBV7-3
CASSHHLTQEAFF	TGTGCCAGCAGCCATCATCTCACCCAAGAAGCTTTCTTT	NA	NA	TRBJ1-1	TRBV25-1
CASSRRAGVDTGELFF	TGTGCCAGCAGCCGGAGAGCGGGGGTTGACACCGGGGAGCTGTTTTTT	TRBD2	few	TRBJ2-2	TRBV5-6
CASSTSQGGYTF	TGTGCCAGCAGTACCTCTCAGGGCGGCTACACCTTC	NA	NA	TRBJ1-2	TRBV25-1
CASSRAAGMTYEQYF	TGCGCCAGCAGCCGGGCGGCAGGTATGACCTACGAGCAGTACTTC	NA	NA	TRBJ2-7	TRBV4-1
CASSLNAGGPEAFF	TGTGCCAGCAGTTTAAACGCAGGAGGCCCTGAAGCTTTCTTT	NA	NA	TRBJ1-1	TRBV27
CASSTLITGPTEAFF	TGTGCCAGCAGCACCCTCATCACGGGGCCCACTGAAGCTTTCTTT	NA	NA	TRBJ1-1	TRBV3-1
CSATWTGQETQYF	TGCAGTGCGACCTGGACTGGCCAAGAGACCCAGTACTTC	NA	NA	TRBJ2-5	TRBV20-1
CASSLGTGLQEQYF	TGTGCCAGCAGCTTAGGGACAGGGCTCCAAGAGCAGTACTTC	TRBD1	NA	TRBJ2-5	TRBV7-9
CASSRSGASTFRETQYF	TGCGCCAGCAGTCGTTCCGGGGCAAGTACCTTTCGGGAGACCCAGTACTTC	NA	NA	TRBJ2-5	TRBV5-1
CASSLDYDNEQFF	TGTGCCAGCAGCTTGGATTACGACAATGAGCAGTTCTTC	NA	NA	TRBJ2-1	TRBV5-6
CASSPNRAGGRTDTQYF	TGTGCCAGCAGCCCTAATAGAGCGGGGGGGAGAACAGATACGCAGTATTTT	TRBD2	few	TRBJ2-3	TRBV6-1
CASSSDRGVETQYF	TGTGCCAGCAGCTCGGACAGGGGGGTAGAGACCCAGTACTTC	TRBD1	NA	TRBJ2-5	TRBV7-9
CASSNLERETQYF	TGTGCCAGCAGCAATCTGGAACGGGAGACCCAGTACTTC	NA	NA	TRBJ2-5	TRBV3-1
CASSSSSETQYF	TGTGCCAGCAGTTCTAGCTCGGAGACCCAGTACTTC	NA	NA	TRBJ2-5	TRBV2
CAISDGAANTGELFF	TGTGCCATCAGTGATGGAGCGGCGAACACCGGGGAGCTGTTTTTT	NA	NA	TRBJ2-2	TRBV10-3
CASSPKGKGGRDTEAFF	TGTGCCAGCAGCCCAAAGGGAAAGGGGGGCCGGGACACTGAAGCTTTCTTT	NA	few	TRBJ1-1	TRBV7-9
CSAVRGAADTQYF	TGCAGTGCTGTACGGGGAGCTGCAGATACGCAGTATTTT	NA	NA	TRBJ2-3	TRBV20-1
CASRLDTLKSYEQYF	TGCGCCAGCAGGTTAGACACCCTCAAGTCCTACGAGCAGTACTTC	NA	few	TRBJ2-7	TRBV4-1
CASSEPGPSEEETQYF	TGTGCCAGCAGTGAACCCGGACCTAGCGAGGAAGAGACCCAGTACTTC	NA	NA	TRBJ2-5	TRBV2
CASSLQGVFQTQYF	TGTGCCAGCAGCTTGCAGGGCGTATTCCAGACCCAGTACTTC	NA	few	TRBJ2-5	TRBV5-8
CSARASGGAFVSTDTQYF	TGCAGTGCTAGGGCTAGCGGGGGGGCGTTCGTGAGCACAGATACGCAGTATTTT	TRBD2	few	TRBJ2-3	TRBV20-1
CATQQGGETQYF	TGTGCCACCCAACAGGGGGGAGAGACCCAGTACTTC	TRBD1	many	TRBJ2-5	TRBV10-3
CSARRIGAMNTEAFF	TGCAGTGCTAGGCGGATAGGGGCTATGAACACTGAAGCTTTCTTT	NA	NA	TRBJ1-1	TRBV20-1
CASSKGQFSPLHF	TGTGCCAGCAGCAAGGGACAGTTTTCACCCCTCCACTTT	TRBD1	NA	TRBJ1-6	TRBV6-5
CSARDLGVGNQPQHF	TGCAGTGCTAGAGATCTAGGGGTGGGCAATCAGCCCCAGCATTTT	NA	once	TRBJ1-5	TRBV20-1
CSVGQGDGYTF	TGCAGCGTCGGACAGGGAGATGGCTACACCTTC	TRBD1	NA	TRBJ1-2	TRBV29-1